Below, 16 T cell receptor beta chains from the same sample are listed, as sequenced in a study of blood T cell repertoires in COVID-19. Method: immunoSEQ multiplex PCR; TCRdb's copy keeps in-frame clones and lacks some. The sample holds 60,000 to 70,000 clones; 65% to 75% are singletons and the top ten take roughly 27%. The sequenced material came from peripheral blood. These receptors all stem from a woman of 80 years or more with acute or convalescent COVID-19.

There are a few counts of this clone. CDR3 sequence reads: CASSLRGSSIWGYTF. The CDR3 nucleotides read TGTGCCAGCAGCTTACGGGGGTCCAGCATCTGGGGCTACACCTTC. The J gene is TRBJ1-2, the V gene TRBV7-9; TRBD1 might be the D (5 bases). The germline V gene encodes CDR1 SEHNR and CDR2 FQNEAQ (reference sequence). This CDR3 spans 15 amino acids. V was trimmed by 2 bases and J by 8 bases, leaving 18 bases between them.

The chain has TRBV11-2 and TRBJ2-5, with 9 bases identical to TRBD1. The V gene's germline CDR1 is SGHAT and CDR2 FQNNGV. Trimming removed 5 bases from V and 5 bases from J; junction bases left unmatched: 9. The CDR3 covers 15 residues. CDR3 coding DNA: TGTGCCAGCAGCCCGAGGGACAGGGATGTCGAGACCCAGTACTTC. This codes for CASSPRDRDVETQYF.

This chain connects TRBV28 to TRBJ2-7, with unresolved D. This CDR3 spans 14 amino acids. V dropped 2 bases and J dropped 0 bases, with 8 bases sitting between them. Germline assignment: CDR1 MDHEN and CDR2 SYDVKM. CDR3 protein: CASSLRRSSYEQYF. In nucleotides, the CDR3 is TGTGCCAGCAGTTTACGGCGGAGCTCCTACGAGCAGTACTTC.

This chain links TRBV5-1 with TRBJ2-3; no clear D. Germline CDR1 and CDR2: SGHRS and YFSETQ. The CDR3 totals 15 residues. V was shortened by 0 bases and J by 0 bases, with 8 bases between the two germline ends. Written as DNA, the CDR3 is TGCGCCAGCAGCTTGGATGTGTCTAGCACAGATACGCAGTATTTT. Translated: CASSLDVSSTDTQYF.

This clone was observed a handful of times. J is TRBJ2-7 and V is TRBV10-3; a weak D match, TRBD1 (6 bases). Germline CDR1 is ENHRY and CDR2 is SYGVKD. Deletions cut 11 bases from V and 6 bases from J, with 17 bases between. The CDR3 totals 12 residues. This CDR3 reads CAVGSVGGEQYF. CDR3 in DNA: TGTGCCGTAGGTAGTGTAGGGGGCGAGCAGTACTTC.

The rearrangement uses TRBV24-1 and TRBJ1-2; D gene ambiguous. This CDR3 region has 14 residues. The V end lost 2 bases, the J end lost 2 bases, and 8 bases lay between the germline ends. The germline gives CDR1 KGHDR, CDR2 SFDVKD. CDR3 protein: CATSDWSTNYGYTF. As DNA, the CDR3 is TGTGCCACCAGTGATTGGAGCACAAACTATGGCTACACCTTC.

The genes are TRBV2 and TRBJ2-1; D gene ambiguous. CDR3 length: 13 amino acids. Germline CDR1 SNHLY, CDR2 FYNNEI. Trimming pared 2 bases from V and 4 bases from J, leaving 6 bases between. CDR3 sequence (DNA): TGTGCCAGCAGTGAAAACGGGTACAATGAGCAGTTCTTC. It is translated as CASSENGYNEQFF.

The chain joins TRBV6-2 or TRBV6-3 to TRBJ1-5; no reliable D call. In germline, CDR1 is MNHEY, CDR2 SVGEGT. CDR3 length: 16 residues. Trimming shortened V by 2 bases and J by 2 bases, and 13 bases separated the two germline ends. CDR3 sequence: CASSYASGLGNQPQHF. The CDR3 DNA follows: TGTGCCAGCAGTTACGCGAGTGGTTTAGGCAATCAGCCCCAGCATTTT.

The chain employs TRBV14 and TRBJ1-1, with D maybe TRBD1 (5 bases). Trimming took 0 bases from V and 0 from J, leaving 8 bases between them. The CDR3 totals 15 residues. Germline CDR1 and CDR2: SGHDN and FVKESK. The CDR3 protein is CASSQDWGMNTEAFF. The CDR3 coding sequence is TGTGCCAGCAGCCAAGATTGGGGCATGAACACTGAAGCTTTCTTT.

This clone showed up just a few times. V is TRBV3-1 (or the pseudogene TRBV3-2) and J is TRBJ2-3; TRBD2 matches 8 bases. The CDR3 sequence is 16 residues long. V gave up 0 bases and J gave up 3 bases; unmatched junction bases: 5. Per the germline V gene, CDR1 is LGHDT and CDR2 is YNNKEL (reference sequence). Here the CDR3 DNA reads TGTGCCAGCAGCCAAGATCACGGGACTAGTACAGATACGCAGTATTTT. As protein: CASSQDHGTSTDTQYF.

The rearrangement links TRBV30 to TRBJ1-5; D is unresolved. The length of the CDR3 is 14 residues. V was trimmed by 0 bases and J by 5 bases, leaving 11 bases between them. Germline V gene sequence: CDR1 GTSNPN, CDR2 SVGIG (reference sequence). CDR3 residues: CAWSVGRIDQPQHF. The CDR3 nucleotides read TGTGCCTGGAGTGTTGGGAGGATAGATCAGCCCCAGCATTTT.

In nucleotides, the CDR3 is TGTGCCAGCAGTGAGGGGACTAGCGGGGTTTACGAGCAGTACTTC. It specifies CASSEGTSGVYEQYF. This chain joins TRBV2 and TRBJ2-7; 13 nucleotides agree with TRBD2. The CDR3 is made up of 15 amino acids. Germline V gene data show CDR1 as SNHLY and CDR2 as FYNNEI. V gave up 3 bases and J gave up 4 bases; unmatched junction bases: 3.

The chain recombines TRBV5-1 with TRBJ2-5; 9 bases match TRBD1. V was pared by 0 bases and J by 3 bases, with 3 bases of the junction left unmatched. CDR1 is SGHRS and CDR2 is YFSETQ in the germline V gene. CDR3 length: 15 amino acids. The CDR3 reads CASSLDGTGKETQYF. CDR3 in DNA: TGCGCCAGCAGCTTGGACGGGACAGGGAAAGAGACCCAGTACTTC.

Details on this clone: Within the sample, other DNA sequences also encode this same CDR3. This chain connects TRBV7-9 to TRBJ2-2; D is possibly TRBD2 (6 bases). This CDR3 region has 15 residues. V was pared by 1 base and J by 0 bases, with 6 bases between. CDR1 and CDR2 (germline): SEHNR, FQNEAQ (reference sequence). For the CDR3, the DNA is TGTGCCAGCAGCTTAGGCGGGGCGAACACCGGGGAGCTGTTTTTT. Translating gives CASSLGGANTGELFF.

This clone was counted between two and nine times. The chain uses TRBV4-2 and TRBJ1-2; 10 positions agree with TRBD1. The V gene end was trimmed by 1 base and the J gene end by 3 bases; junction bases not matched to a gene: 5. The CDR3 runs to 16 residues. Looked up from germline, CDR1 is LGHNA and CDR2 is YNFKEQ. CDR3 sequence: CASSQASTGGDYGYTF. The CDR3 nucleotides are TGTGCCAGCAGCCAAGCCTCGACAGGGGGCGACTATGGCTACACCTTC.

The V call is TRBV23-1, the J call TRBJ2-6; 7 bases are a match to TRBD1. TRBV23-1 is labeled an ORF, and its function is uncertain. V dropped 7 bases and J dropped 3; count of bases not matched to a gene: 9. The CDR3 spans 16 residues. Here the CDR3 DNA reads TGCGCCAGCACCAGGGGGACCTCCCTTGGGGCCAACGTCCTGACTTTC. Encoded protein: CASTRGTSLGANVLTF.